The T cell receptor beta chain described here comes from a study of early T cells in non-severe SARS-CoV-2 infection. This clonotype has a handful of counts. The CDR3 is 11 amino acids. Trimming stripped 6 bases from V and 6 bases from J, with 7 bases between. TCRdb itself ran the 5' RACE reads through MiXCR, one entry per CDR3 protein. The data contain approximately 80,000 distinct CDR3 sequences, approximately 12% of them singletons. The sequence was obtained from an adult who was a healthcare worker with PCR-confirmed SARS-CoV-2 infection or an uninfected control (not recorded which). This rearrangement joins TRBV12-3 or TRBV12-4 to TRBJ2-3; D gene uncertain. Sequencing input: whole blood. The CDR3 loop reads CASSVPDTQYF. In nucleotides, the CDR3 is TGTGCCAGCAGCGTCCCCGATACGCAGTATTTT.